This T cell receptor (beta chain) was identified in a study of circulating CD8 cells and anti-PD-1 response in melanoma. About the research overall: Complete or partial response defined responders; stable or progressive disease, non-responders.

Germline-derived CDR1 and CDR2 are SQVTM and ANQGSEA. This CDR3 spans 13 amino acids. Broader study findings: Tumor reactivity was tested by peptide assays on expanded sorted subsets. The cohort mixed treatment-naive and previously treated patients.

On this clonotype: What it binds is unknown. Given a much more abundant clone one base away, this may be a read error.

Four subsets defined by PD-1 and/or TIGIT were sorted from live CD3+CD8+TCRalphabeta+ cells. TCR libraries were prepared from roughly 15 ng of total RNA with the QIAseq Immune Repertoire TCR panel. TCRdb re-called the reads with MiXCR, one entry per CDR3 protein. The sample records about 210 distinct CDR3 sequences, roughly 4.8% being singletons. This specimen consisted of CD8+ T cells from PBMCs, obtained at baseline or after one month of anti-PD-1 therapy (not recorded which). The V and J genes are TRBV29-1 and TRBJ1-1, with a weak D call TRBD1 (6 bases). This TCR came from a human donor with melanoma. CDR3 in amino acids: CSVGAGEAKAASF. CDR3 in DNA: TGCAGCGTTGGCGCAGGGGAGGCCAAAGCGGCTTCCTTT.